Below, one T cell receptor (beta chain) is given with its context. This clonotype is a singleton in its sample. The specificity of this receptor is unknown. No qualities accompany the bases; no much larger clone lies one base away. This sample was included in a study of post-analysis software for immune sequencing data (dated by TCRdb to between 2014 and 2016). Study-wide context: Disease courses on record covered relapsing-remitting, secondary progressive and progressive-relapsing multiple sclerosis, though some patients had no subtype annotation. Patient repertoires were compared against about a dozen previously published healthy control repertoires from donors aged roughly 6 to 25 years. A subset of samples was prepared in parallel using single-end sample barcoding, then pooled and co-amplified after Illumina adapter ligation. Study-wide conclusions, independent of this receptor: Direct clustering with F measure showed strong co-clustering of samples prepared in the same batch, prompting a batch-effect correction. Four to six TRBV segments, including TRBV5-6, TRBV5-1 and TRBV20-1, were significantly more frequent in patients than controls. The multiple sclerosis patient group was slightly younger than the control group. Significantly lower normalized Chao1 diversity was found in multiple sclerosis patients than in controls, suggesting substantial peripheral T-cell clonal expansion.

TCR beta repertoires were profiled from peripheral blood of about a dozen young patients with multiple sclerosis to demonstrate the VDJtools post-analysis software. The patients with multiple sclerosis were children and adolescents between about 6 and 15 years of age. Libraries were built with PCR. Sequencing took place on an Illumina HiSeq 2500. To reduce PCR and sequencing biases, unique molecular identifiers were built into the TCR beta cDNA libraries. Per 1 to 10 million input T cells, approximately 500,000 cDNA molecules were obtained, such that each molecule approximated one T cell. The patient libraries were prepared and sequenced with the same protocol used for the earlier healthy control dataset. Within a given batch, samples were prepared together, multiplexed and sequenced on the same HiSeq lane. The authors' analysis ran thus. MIGEC was used to process the raw barcoded reads, and molecular identifier groups with only a single read were discarded before consensus assembly and CDR3 extraction. Clonotype tables were post-analysed with VDJtools, normalizing diversity by down-sampling all datasets to the smallest sample size. In repertoire overlap clustering, CDR3 amino acid sequences, but not nucleotide sequences, were matched to correct batch-related cross-sample contamination. TCRdb applied fastp at Q25 and MiXCR to the public reads, then kept only in-frame beta chains. Duplicate CDR3 protein sequences are folded into a single record with the most common DNA and genes. V and J calls and clone size were set by TCRdb, not the authors. This sample has hundreds of thousands of distinct CDR3 sequences in its table, and roughly 29% of those were observed once. The ten largest clones represent around 0.55% of the sample.

Via the germline V gene, CDR1 is SQVTM and CDR2 ANQGSEA. V gives up 5 bases and J gives up 5 bases, and the segment between their germline ends measures 18 bases. The CDR3 spans 14 residues, from the cysteine through the phenylalanine. The kept DNA is CDR3 alone, 42 bases in frame from the first base. The sequence was collected from a girl aged 5-17 years with multiple sclerosis. Sequencing input: blood. This chain is built from TRBV29-1 and TRBJ1-1; TRBD1 is possibly the D segment (5 matching bases). CDR3 region: CSVTWGDFLTEAFF. The sequenced DNA: TGCAGCGTTACCTGGGGGGACTTCCTGACTGAAGCTTTCTTT.